This TCR beta chain appears in the sequencing data of a study of cytomegalovirus exposure and HLA in healthy donors. The CDR3 is 17 amino acids. With 7 bases removed from V and 10 bases from J, the gap between germline ends came to 31 bases. Germline lookup yields CDR1 SGHNT and CDR2 YENEEA. Regarding this clone: What it recognizes is unknown. This same CDR3 is encoded by further DNA sequences in the sample.

In the PCR, 60 Vbeta and 13 Jbeta primers were used. Clones were sequenced by immunoSEQ multiplex PCR, and TCRdb holds only the in-frame ones, with some missing. The profile shows 80,000 to 100,000 clones, 70% to 75% of them singletons. General observations from the study: Most TCR beta V segments were productive about 87% or about 30% of the time in an earlier analysis. One cluster of highly shared sequence variants probably arose as a sequencing artifact. Testing in vitro showed a few CMV-associated chains specific for CMV antigens.

The sample was PBMCs. This TCR derives from a woman between 18 and 29 years old in good health and CMV-seropositive. The chain recombines TRBV11-3 with TRBJ1-2; D is possibly TRBD1 (5 bases). The DNA for the CDR3 is TGTGCCAGCAACCCGGGGCGGGGGAGCGGGGGAGAAACCTCCTACACCTTC. This encodes CASNPGRGSGGETSYTF.